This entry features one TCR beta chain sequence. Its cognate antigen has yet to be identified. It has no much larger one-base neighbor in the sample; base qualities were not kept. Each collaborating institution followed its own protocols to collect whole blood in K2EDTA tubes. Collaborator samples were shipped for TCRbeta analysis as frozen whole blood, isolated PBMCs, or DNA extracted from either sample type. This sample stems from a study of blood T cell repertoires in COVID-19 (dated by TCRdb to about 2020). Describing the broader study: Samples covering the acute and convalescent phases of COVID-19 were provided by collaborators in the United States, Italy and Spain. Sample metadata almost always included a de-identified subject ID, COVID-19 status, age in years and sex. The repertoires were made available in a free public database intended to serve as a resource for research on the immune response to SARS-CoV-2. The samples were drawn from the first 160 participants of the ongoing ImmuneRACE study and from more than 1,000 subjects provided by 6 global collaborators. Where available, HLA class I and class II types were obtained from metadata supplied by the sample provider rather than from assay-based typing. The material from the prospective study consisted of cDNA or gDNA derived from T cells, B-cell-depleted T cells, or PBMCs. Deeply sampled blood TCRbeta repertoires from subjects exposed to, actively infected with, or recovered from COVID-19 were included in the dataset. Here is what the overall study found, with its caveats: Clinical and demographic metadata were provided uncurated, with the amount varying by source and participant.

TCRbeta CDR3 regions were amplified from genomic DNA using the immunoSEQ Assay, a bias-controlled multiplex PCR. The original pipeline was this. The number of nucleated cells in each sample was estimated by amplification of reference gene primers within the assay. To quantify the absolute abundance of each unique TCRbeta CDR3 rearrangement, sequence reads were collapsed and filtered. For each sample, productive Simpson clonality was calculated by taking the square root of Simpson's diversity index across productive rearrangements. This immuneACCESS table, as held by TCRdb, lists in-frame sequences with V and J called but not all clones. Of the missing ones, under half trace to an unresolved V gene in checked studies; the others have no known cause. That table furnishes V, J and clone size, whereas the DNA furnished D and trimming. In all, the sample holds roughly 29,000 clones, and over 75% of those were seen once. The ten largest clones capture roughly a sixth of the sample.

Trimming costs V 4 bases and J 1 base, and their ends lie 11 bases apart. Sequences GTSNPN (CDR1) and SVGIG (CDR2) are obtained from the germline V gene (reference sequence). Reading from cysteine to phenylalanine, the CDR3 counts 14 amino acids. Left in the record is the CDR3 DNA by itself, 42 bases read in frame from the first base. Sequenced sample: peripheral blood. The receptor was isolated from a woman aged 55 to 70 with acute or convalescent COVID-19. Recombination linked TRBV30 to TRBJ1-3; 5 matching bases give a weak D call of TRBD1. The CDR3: CAWTAGFSGNTIYF. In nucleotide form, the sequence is TGTGCCTGGACGGCAGGGTTTTCTGGAAACACCATATATTTT. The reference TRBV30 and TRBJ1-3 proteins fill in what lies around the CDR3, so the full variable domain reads SQTIHQWPATLVQPVGSPLSLECTVEGTSNPNLYWYRQAAGRGLQLLFYSVGIGQISSEVPQNLSASRPQDRQFILSSKKLLLSDSGFYLCAWTAGFSGNTIYFGEGSWLTVV.